Detailed here is one TCR beta chain. This sample is part of a study of blood T cell repertoires in COVID-19. The overall study: From the United States, Italy and Spain came samples of acute and convalescent COVID-19. PBMCs, B-cell-depleted T cells, or T cells provided the cDNA or gDNA that made up the material.

Original analysis: Estimates of nucleated cell counts were drawn from the amplification of reference gene primers. Sequenced by immunoSEQ multiplex PCR; TCRdb stores in-frame clones only, minus some. V and J calls and clone size are those listed in that table; D and trimming were worked out from the DNA. The sample includes around 160,000 clones, over 70% of them seen just once. Trimming cost V 2 bases and J 5 bases, with 7 bases left between them. Germline V CDR1 and CDR2: MNHEY, SVGEGT. The CDR3 consists of 13 residues. The source of this sequence is a man older than 75 with acute or convalescent COVID-19. Material: peripheral blood. This chain uses TRBV6-2 or TRBV6-3 with TRBJ1-5; a possible D gene is TRBD1 (5 bases). In DNA, the CDR3 is TGTGCCAGCAGTTACCCCAGGGATCAGCCCCAGCATTTT. This encodes CASSYPRDQPQHF.